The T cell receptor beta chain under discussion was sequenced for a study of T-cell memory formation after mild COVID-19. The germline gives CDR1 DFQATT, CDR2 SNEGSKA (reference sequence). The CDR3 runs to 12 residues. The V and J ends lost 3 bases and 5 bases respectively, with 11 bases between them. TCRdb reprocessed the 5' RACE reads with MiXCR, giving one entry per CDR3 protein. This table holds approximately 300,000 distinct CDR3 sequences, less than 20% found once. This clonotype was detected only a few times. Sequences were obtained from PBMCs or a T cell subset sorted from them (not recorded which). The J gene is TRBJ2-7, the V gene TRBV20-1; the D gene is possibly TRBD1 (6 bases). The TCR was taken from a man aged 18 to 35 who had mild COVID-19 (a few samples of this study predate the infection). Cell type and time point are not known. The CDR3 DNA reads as TGCAGTGCTAGCTTGGACAGCAACGAGCAGTACTTC. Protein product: CSASLDSNEQYF.